This record concerns one T cell receptor beta chain sequence. Measured with immunoSEQ multiplex PCR; TCRdb has only the in-frame clones, and not every one. The sample holds some 130,000 clones, roughly 80% seen once. Two negative PCRs, clearance, or symptom resolution characterized the recovered Cohort 3 donors. This sample was taken from a study of blood T cell repertoires in COVID-19. Study information: Acute and convalescent COVID-19 samples came from the United States, Italy and Spain. Sources were T cells, B-cell-depleted T cells, or PBMCs; the material itself was cDNA or gDNA.

Trimming pared 2 bases from V and 5 bases from J, leaving 12 bases between. The CDR3 is 15 amino acids. Germline V CDR1 and CDR2: MNHEY, SMNVEV (reference sequence). The receptor was isolated from a young man who had recovered from COVID-19. The sequenced sample was PBMCs or T cells enriched from blood (not recorded which). The chain employs TRBV27 and TRBJ2-2, with D possibly TRBD2 on 6 matching bases. The CDR3 protein is CASSLAVGRTGELFF. CDR3 coding DNA: TGTGCCAGCAGTTTAGCGGTCGGGAGAACCGGGGAGCTGTTTTTT.